A single sample gave rise to the 23 T cell receptor beta chains below, sequenced in a study of CD8 T cells in Susac syndrome. Roughly 0.45 to 1 ug RNA was reverse transcribed with random hexamers. TCRdb redid the calling of the immunoSEQ multiplex PCR reads with MiXCR, one entry per CDR3 protein. Of 150,000 or so distinct CDR3 sequences in the sample, 93% are singletons; the top ten hold over 0.11%. Source material: CD4+ T cells from PBMCs. All receptors come from a human donor in good health.

This rearrangement joins TRBV29-1 to TRBJ2-7; D is uncertain. This CDR3 is built from 12 residues. Per germline, CDR1 SQVTM and CDR2 ANQGSEA. The V gene lost 4 bases and the J gene lost 2 bases, with 9 bases spanning the gap. The CDR3, as DNA: TGCAGCGTTGTAGGCGGTACCTACGAGCAGTACTTC. Translated: CSVVGGTYEQYF.

The chain uses TRBV7-6 and TRBJ2-5; weak D call: TRBD2 (5 bases). V gave up 5 bases and J gave up 2 bases, with 9 bases separating them. The CDR3 has 13 amino acids. CDR1 SGHVS and CDR2 FNYEAQ come from the germline V gene. In DNA form, the CDR3 reads TGTGCCAGCAGCGAAGCGGCGCAAGAGACCCAGTACTTC. Its protein product is CASSEAAQETQYF.

The rearrangement joins TRBV23-1 to TRBJ2-3; 8 bases are shared with TRBD1. TRBV23-1 is annotated as an ORF whose role is uncertain. With 4 bases clipped from V and 3 bases from J, the junction kept 6 bases outside the gene matches. This CDR3 is 15 amino acids long. The CDR3 is CASSLRTGHTDTQYF. The CDR3 DNA reads TGCGCCAGCAGTCTTCGGACAGGGCATACAGATACGCAGTATTTT.

The chain carries TRBV5-6 and TRBJ2-2; D is uncertain. V was pared by 2 bases and J by 6 bases, with 5 bases between. CDR1 and CDR2 (germline): SGHDT, YYEEEE. This CDR3 is built from 12 residues. The CDR3 loop reads CASSFAPGELFF. In DNA, the CDR3 is TGTGCCAGCAGCTTCGCGCCCGGGGAGCTGTTTTTT.

This CDR3 is CASSALGTGKTYEQYF. The CDR3 coding sequence is TGCGCCAGCAGCGCACTCGGGACAGGGAAAACGTACGAGCAGTACTTC. The V call is TRBV4-1, the J call TRBJ2-1, with 9 bases lining up with TRBD1. TRBJ2-7 explains the end of the DNA better; the J call may be wrong. Germline V gene data show CDR1 as MGHRA and CDR2 as YSYEKL. CDR3 size: 16 residues.

This chain connects TRBV20-1 to TRBJ2-5; D tentatively fits TRBD1 or TRBD2 (5 bases each). Germline CDR1 is DFQATT and CDR2 is SNEGSKA (reference sequence). V lost 6 bases, J lost 1 base, and 12 bases lay in between. The CDR3 runs 13 residues. In nucleotides, the CDR3 is TGCAGTGCCCCGCCGGGGACCCAAGAGACCCAGTACTTC. Amino acid sequence: CSAPPGTQETQYF.

The genes are TRBV7-2 and TRBJ2-3; D is perhaps TRBD1 or TRBD2 (6 bases each). Germline V gives CDR1 SGHTA, CDR2 FQGNSA. Between the trimmed V and J ends, which lost 0 bases and 4 bases, there was a span of 11 bases. This CDR3 has 15 amino acids. The CDR3 DNA is TGTGCCAGCAGCTTAGCCTCCGGGGGCCCAGATACGCAGTATTTT. Its translation: CASSLASGGPDTQYF.

V gene TRBV10-3 combines with J gene TRBJ1-2; unclear D gene. CDR3 size: 11 residues. Trimming removed 5 bases at V and 4 bases at J, with 5 bases between. Germline-derived CDR1 and CDR2 are ENHRY and SYGVKD. The CDR3 nucleotides read TGTGCCATCAGTTCCCTCTATGGCTACACCTTC. Its protein product is CAISSLYGYTF.

The chain's CDR3 is CASSPTSAPNTEAFF. Here the CDR3 DNA reads TGTGCCAGCTCACCAACCTCAGCTCCGAACACTGAAGCTTTCTTT. V is TRBV18 and J is TRBJ1-1; no firm D call. The CDR3 extends over 15 amino acids. Trimming stripped 2 bases from V and 1 base from J, with 11 bases between. Per germline, CDR1 KGHSH and CDR2 LQKENI.

This clonotype came up once. The chain joins TRBV3-1 to TRBJ1-2, with 7 nucleotides matching TRBD1. Germline V lookup: CDR1 LGHDT, CDR2 YNNKEL (reference sequence). The CDR3 is 12 residues long. Unmatched junction bases numbered 10, after V lost 4 bases and J lost 14 bases. CDR3 nucleotides: TGTGCCAGCAGCCTGACGGGTCAGGGGGGGACCTTC. Its protein product is CASSLTGQGGTF. The entire variable domain, with the rest obtained from reference TRBV3-1 and TRBJ1-2, is as follows: DTAVSQTPKYLVTQMGNDKSIKCEQNLGHDTMYWYKQDSKKFLKIMFSYNNKELIINETVPNRFSPKSPDKAHLNLHINSLELGDSAVYFCASSLTGQGGTFGSGTRLTVV.

This clonotype was seen more than once but under ten times. This chain joins TRBV7-7 and TRBJ2-7, with TRBD1 matching 8 bases. Germline V CDR1 and CDR2: SSHAT, FNYEAQ (reference sequence). The CDR3 runs to 13 residues. J was trimmed by 6 bases and V by 6 bases; bases with no gene match: 7. The chain's CDR3 is CASSPDRVGEQYF. CDR3 sequence (DNA): TGTGCCAGCAGTCCGGACAGGGTCGGCGAGCAGTACTTC.

This clonotype occurred once. CDR3 coding DNA: TGTGCCAGCAGCCAAACGGGGGGGTGGAACACTGAAGCTTTCTTT. This translates into CASSQTGGWNTEAFF. The genes are TRBV3-1 and TRBJ1-1, with D maybe TRBD1 (5 bases). Germline CDR1 reads LGHDT; CDR2 reads YNNKEL (reference sequence). The V and J ends lost 2 bases and 1 base respectively, with 11 bases between them. The CDR3 is 15 residues long.

V and J are TRBV7-9 and TRBJ1-1; tentatively, D is TRBD1 (6 bases). Germline CDR1 SEHNR, CDR2 FQNEAQ (reference sequence). V gave up 1 base and J gave up 3 bases, with 12 bases separating them. The CDR3 is made up of 15 amino acids. The CDR3 bases are TGTGCCAGCAGCTTAGGTAACAGGGCATACACTGAAGCTTTCTTT. Translating it yields CASSLGNRAYTEAFF.

This sequence joins TRBV23-1 and TRBJ1-1; D is possibly TRBD1 (6 bases). TRBV23-1 is marked as an open reading frame, function uncertain. Deletions cut 8 bases from V and 3 bases from J, with 19 bases between. The CDR3 consists of 15 residues. Here the CDR3 reads CASGLVPGADTEAFF. The CDR3 nucleotides read TGCGCCAGCGGCCTGGTGCCGGGGGCGGACACTGAAGCTTTCTTT.

The chain joins TRBV20-1 to TRBJ1-2; a weak D match, TRBD1 (5 bases). Trimming stripped 0 bases from V and 5 bases from J, with 13 bases between. Germline V gene lookup returns CDR1 DFQATT and CDR2 SNEGSKA (reference sequence). This CDR3 region has 14 residues. The CDR3, as DNA: TGCAGTGCTAGAGAGTCGGCAGGGTGGTATGGCTACACCTTC. This codes for CSARESAGWYGYTF.

The chain carries TRBV4-1 and TRBJ2-3; TRBD2 is a possible D gene (6 bases). The ends were cut back, 1 base at V and 5 bases at J, with 16 bases in the middle. The germline V gene encodes CDR1 MGHRA and CDR2 YSYEKL. The CDR3 is 16 residues long. The CDR3: CASSQVGAGRQDTQYF. For the CDR3, the DNA is TGCGCCAGCAGCCAAGTAGGGGCAGGGAGGCAAGATACGCAGTATTTT.

The chain carries TRBV20-1 and TRBJ2-3; D is uncertain. Germline V gives CDR1 DFQATT, CDR2 SNEGSKA (reference sequence). V lost 8 bases and J lost 4, with 7 bases in between. The CDR3 sequence is 10 residues long. Here the CDR3 reads CSPPADTQYF. Here the CDR3 DNA reads TGCAGTCCGCCGGCAGATACGCAGTATTTT.

This clonotype occurred once. V gene TRBV18 combines with J gene TRBJ1-2; tentatively, D is TRBD1 (5 bases). V was cut by 3 bases and J by 4 bases, with 12 bases left in between. Germline CDR1 and CDR2: KGHSH and LQKENI. CDR3 size: 14 residues. The DNA of the CDR3 is TGTGCCAGCTCACCGAGGGACGGGGGCTATGGCTACACCTTC. This gives the protein CASSPRDGGYGYTF.

The rearrangement uses TRBV23-1 and TRBJ2-5, with D perhaps matching TRBD1 (6 bases). TRBV23-1 is sorted into the ORF group, with uncertain function. V lost 6 bases and J lost 3, with 11 bases in between. The CDR3 covers 13 residues. CDR3 region: CASSQTGKETQYF. The CDR3 DNA is TGCGCCAGCAGCCAAACAGGGAAAGAGACCCAGTACTTC.

This chain connects TRBV19 to TRBJ2-1, with 8 bases fitting TRBD2. Per the germline V gene, CDR1 is LNHDA and CDR2 is SQIVND (reference sequence). Trimming cost V 5 bases and J 9 bases; bases outside gene matches: 15. The CDR3 extends over 16 amino acids. In nucleotides, the CDR3 is TGTGCCAGTAGTTCGCCCTCCGGGACTAGGTCATCTGAGCAGTTCTTC. This gives the protein CASSSPSGTRSSEQFF.

The chain has TRBV4-2 and TRBJ2-2, with 7 positions matching TRBD1. The CDR3 sequence is 17 residues long. Germline CDR1 and CDR2: LGHNA and YNFKEQ. The V gene end was trimmed by 4 bases and the J gene end by 0 bases; junction bases not matched to a gene: 8. CDR3 nucleotides: TGTGCCAGCAGCCCTCTCGGACAGGCCGCGAACACCGGGGAGCTGTTTTTT. This encodes CASSPLGQAANTGELFF.

The J gene is TRBJ1-5, the V gene TRBV24-1; D ambiguous. The V end was cut by 9 bases, the J end by 1 base, with 12 bases between. The germline V gene has CDR1 KGHDR and CDR2 SFDVKD. The CDR3 is 14 amino acids. The CDR3 region has the DNA TGTGCCACCTGTTGGGTACGAAGCAATCAGCCCCAGCATTTT. This sequence encodes CATCWVRSNQPQHF.

CDR3 region: CSVQTGGRETQYF. CDR3 DNA: TGCAGCGTTCAAACAGGGGGCCGAGAGACCCAGTACTTC. The gene calls are TRBV29-1 and TRBJ2-5, with 9 bases matching TRBD1. The CDR3 consists of 13 residues. V was clipped by 5 bases and J by 4 bases; unmatched bases: 5. Germline loops: CDR1 SQVTM, CDR2 ANQGSEA.